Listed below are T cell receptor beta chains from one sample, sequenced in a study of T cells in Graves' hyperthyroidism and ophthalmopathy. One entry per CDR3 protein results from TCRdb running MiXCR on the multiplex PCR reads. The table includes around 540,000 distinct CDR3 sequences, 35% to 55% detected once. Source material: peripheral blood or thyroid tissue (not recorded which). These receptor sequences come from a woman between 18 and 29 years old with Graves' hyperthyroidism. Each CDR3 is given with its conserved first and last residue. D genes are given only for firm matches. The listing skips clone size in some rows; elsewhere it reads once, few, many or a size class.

CDR3: CSVRSGSSYEQYF; DNA: TGCAGCGTACGTAGCGGGAGTTCCTACGAGCAGTACTTC; D: TRBD2; V: TRBV20-1; size: -; J: TRBJ2-7
CDR3: CASWEGTVSYEQYF; DNA: TGTGCCAGCTGGGAGGGGACAGTCTCCTACGAGCAGTACTTC; D: -; V: TRBV12-3/TRBV12-4; size: -; J: TRBJ2-7
CDR3: CASSRSSGSPPDTQYF; DNA: TGTGCCAGCAGCCGATCGAGCGGGAGCCCCCCAGATACGCAGTATTTT; D: TRBD2; V: TRBV14; size: -; J: TRBJ2-3
CDR3: CASSQPNRNSPLHF; DNA: TGCGCCAGCAGCCAACCCAACAGAAATTCACCCCTCCACTTT; D: -; V: TRBV4-1; size: few; J: TRBJ1-6
CDR3: CASSKRHPSGANVLTF; DNA: TGTGCCAGTAGTAAGCGTCATCCCTCTGGGGCCAACGTCCTGACTTTC; D: -; V: TRBV19; size: many; J: TRBJ2-6
CDR3: CSARDDAWEQYF; DNA: TGCAGTGCTAGAGATGACGCGTGGGAGCAGTACTTC; D: -; V: TRBV20-1; size: -; J: TRBJ2-7
CDR3: CASSLSSQSNQPQHF; DNA: TGTGCCAGCAGCTTAAGCAGCCAGAGCAATCAGCCCCAGCATTTT; D: -; V: TRBV7-2; size: few; J: TRBJ1-5
CDR3: CASSQGRERSYEQYF; DNA: TGTGCCAGCAGCCAAGGGAGGGAGAGGTCCTACGAGCAGTACTTC; D: TRBD2; V: TRBV2; size: -; J: TRBJ2-7
CDR3: CASSLADPGWGETQYF; DNA: TGTGCCAGCAGCTTAGCGGACCCGGGGTGGGGTGAGACCCAGTACTTC; D: -; V: TRBV7-8; size: -; J: TRBJ2-5
CDR3: CASRRLGGGQPQHF; DNA: TGTGCCAGCAGGCGGCTGGGGGGGGGACAGCCCCAGCATTTT; D: -; V: TRBV10-3; size: few; J: TRBJ1-5
CDR3: CSIGLGGTGELFF; DNA: TGCAGCATAGGACTAGGGGGAACCGGGGAGCTGTTTTTT; D: -; V: TRBV29-1; size: few; J: TRBJ2-2
CDR3: CASKAEEGDTEAFF; DNA: TGTGCCAGCAAGGCAGAAGAGGGGGACACTGAAGCTTTCTTT; D: -; V: TRBV5-2; size: -; J: TRBJ1-1
CDR3: CASSPPRSSSGNTIYF; DNA: TGTGCCAGCAGCCCTCCACGGTCGAGCTCTGGAAACACCATATATTTT; D: -; V: TRBV7-9; size: many; J: TRBJ1-3
CDR3: CAISFSPRGQPQHF; DNA: TGTGCCATCAGTTTCTCCCCGAGGGGTCAGCCCCAGCATTTT; D: -; V: TRBV10-3; size: -; J: TRBJ1-5
CDR3: CASSELGLGWTEAFF; DNA: TGTGCCAGCAGTGAATTAGGCCTGGGATGGACTGAAGCTTTCTTT; D: -; V: TRBV25-1; size: -; J: TRBJ1-1